This record covers a single TCR beta chain. Its antigen is currently unknown. These data are taken from a study of a mutant IDH1 vaccine in newly diagnosed glioma. At the level of the study: The study started vaccination 4-6 weeks after radiotherapy alone, or with temozolomide cycles. Previous care, which was radiotherapy, temozolomide, or both, most often involved both. Treated patients were about 60% male, roughly 40% female, mean age around 40 years.

Time point specified: week 47, end of study. Every vaccination contained 300 ug of the mutant IDH1 20-mer peptide and was paired with topical imiquimod. General study findings and limits: Pseudoprogression appeared unlinked to shifts in leading peripheral T cell clonotypes.

The germline V gene encodes CDR1 SGHNT and CDR2 YYREEE (reference sequence). This CDR3 region has 13 residues. The V end lost 1 base, the J end lost 5 bases, and 9 bases lay between the germline ends. Method: immunoSEQ multiplex PCR; TCRdb's copy keeps in-frame clones and lacks some. The sample has roughly 86,000 clones; 81% are singletons. The specimen was PBMCs, collected from a glioma patient whose treatment included an IDH1 peptide vaccine. The chain carries TRBV5-4 and TRBJ1-2; possibly TRBD1 for D (5 bases). This TCR came from a middle-aged man with glioma. The CDR3: CASSLIGGYGYTF. The DNA for the CDR3 is TGTGCCAGCAGCTTGATCGGGGGTTATGGCTACACCTTC.